These 9 T cell receptor beta chains share one sample of origin, sequenced in a study of OX40 agonist ivuxolimab in advanced cancers. Library method: the immunoSEQ multiplex PCR assay. Imported from immuneACCESS, the table was reduced by TCRdb to in-frame sequences with V and J called. These copies leave out some clones; in studies compared against another copy, an unresolved V gene accounts for under half, and the cause of the remainder is not known. Within this sample are about 48,000 clones, with 82% of them counted one time only. The ten most abundant clones make up about 1.7% of the sample. Sequenced material: CD4+ or CD8+ T cells sorted from blood, taken in a trial of the OX40 agonist ivuxolimab. The receptors were gathered from an adult with an advanced solid tumor such as melanoma, head and neck, liver or kidney cancer.

V is TRBV5-1 and J is TRBJ1-4; D is perhaps TRBD1 (5 bases). Germline CDR1 and CDR2: SGHRS and YFSETQ. Trimming pared 3 bases from V and 7 bases from J, leaving 19 bases between. This CDR3 is built from 16 residues. The CDR3 coding sequence is TGCGCCAGCAGCTCATTGGGGACTAGGGAAAGTGAAAAACTGTTTTTT. It codes for CASSSLGTRESEKLFF. The full variable domain, with the rest looked up from reference TRBV5-1 and TRBJ1-4, is KAGVTQTPRYLIKTRGQQVTLSCSPISGHRSVSWYQQTPGQGLQFLFEYFSETQRNKGNFPGRFSGRQFSNSRSEMNVSTLELGDSALYLCASSSLGTRESEKLFFGSGTQLSVL.

This chain uses TRBV30 with TRBJ1-6, with a weak D call TRBD1 (5 bases). The germline CDR1 and CDR2 sequences are GTSNPN and SVGIG (reference sequence). V was pared by 0 bases and J by 0 bases, with 9 bases between. The length of the CDR3 is 16 residues. This CDR3 reads CAWSVSGGSYNSPLHF. The DNA for the CDR3 is TGTGCCTGGAGTGTTTCGGGGGGCTCCTATAATTCACCCCTCCACTTT.

The chain links TRBV7-8 to TRBJ1-2; TRBD1 agrees at 9 bases. Unmatched junction bases numbered 6, after V lost 2 bases and J lost 5 bases. Germline assignment: CDR1 SGHVS and CDR2 FQNEAQ. The CDR3 loop spans 15 amino acids. The CDR3 region has the DNA TGTGCCAGCAGCTTACTCCGGACAGGGGTATATGGCTACACCTTC. This codes for CASSLLRTGVYGYTF.

This clone was counted only a few times. The chain is built from TRBV27 and TRBJ2-1, with a weak D call TRBD2 (5 bases). CDR1 and CDR2 from the germline V gene are MNHEY and SMNVEV (reference sequence). V was clipped by 1 base and J by 2 bases, with 15 bases between them. CDR3 size: 17 residues. The CDR3 sequence: CASSLFGLVGTYNEQFF. CDR3 nucleotides: TGTGCCAGCAGTTTATTTGGACTGGTCGGGACCTACAATGAGCAGTTCTTC.

The rearrangement links TRBV6-5 to TRBJ1-1, with 7 bases fitting TRBD1. Per the germline V gene, CDR1 is MNHEY and CDR2 is SVGAGI. This CDR3 is built from 14 residues. Trimming cost V 5 bases and J 4 bases; bases outside gene matches: 7. CDR3 DNA: TGTGCCAGCAGTCCTCCCCGGGACAGCACTGAAGCTTTCTTT. Translation: CASSPPRDSTEAFF.

The chain joins TRBV7-2 to TRBJ1-5; D unclear. V was cut by 1 base and J by 3 bases, with 10 bases left in between. Per germline, CDR1 SGHTA and CDR2 FQGNSA. The CDR3 runs to 15 residues. The CDR3 sequence: CASSLVAGFNQPQHF. The CDR3 coding sequence is TGTGCCAGCAGCTTAGTAGCGGGCTTCAATCAGCCCCAGCATTTT.

This clone was counted between two and nine times. The chain carries TRBV5-1 and TRBJ2-5, with a tentative D call TRBD1 (5 bases). There are 15 residues in the CDR3. Trimming pared 0 bases from V and 1 base from J, leaving 10 bases between. The germline gives CDR1 SGHRS, CDR2 YFSETQ. The CDR3 spells CASSLAGRAQETQYF. CDR3 DNA sequence: TGCGCCAGCAGCTTGGCCGGCAGGGCCCAAGAGACCCAGTACTTC.

This clone appeared once. The chain joins TRBV27 to TRBJ1-1, with a possible D match to TRBD1 (5 bases). From germline, CDR1 is MNHEY and CDR2 SMNVEV (reference sequence). V lost 3 bases and J 1 base, leaving 9 bases between the germline ends. This CDR3 has 14 amino acids. The CDR3 loop reads CASSFWGTNTEAFF. The CDR3 DNA follows: TGTGCCAGCAGTTTCTGGGGCACGAACACTGAAGCTTTCTTT.

The V call is TRBV18, the J call TRBJ2-2; D unclear. CDR1 and CDR2 from the germline V gene are KGHSH and LQKENI. The ends were cut back, 1 base at V and 4 bases at J, with 4 bases in the middle. This CDR3 region has 13 residues. The CDR3 loop reads CASSPQTTGELFF. Here the CDR3 DNA reads TGTGCCAGCTCACCACAAACCACCGGGGAGCTGTTTTTT.